This T cell receptor beta chain was observed in a study of CD4+ T cells in melanoma (dated by TCRdb to between 2021 and 2023). Describing the broader study: The study examined neoantigen-specific CD4+ T cells in human melanoma.

The table lists this clone with a count of one. Its antigen remains unidentified. Base qualities were left out, and no much larger clone turns up one base away. Points the paper makes about the study in general: The report described a correlation between neoantigen-specific CD4+ T cells and the function of CD8+ T cells, macrophages and B cells. According to the report, neoantigen-specific CD4+ T cells in melanoma displayed diverse differentiation states.

Donors were patients with melanoma. The method was the immunoSEQ multiplex PCR assay. TCRdb's version of the immuneACCESS table is confined to in-frame rearrangements and falls short of the full clone set. An unresolved V gene accounts for under half of the shortfall where checked; the remainder is of unknown origin. In this sample the table shows more than 110,000 clones, roughly 91% of which occur a single time. The ten largest clones capture over 1.5% of the sample. V is reduced by 4 bases and J by 6 bases, leaving a spacing of 13 bases between them. CDR1 MNHNY and CDR2 SVGAGI are derived from the germline V gene (reference sequence). The CDR3, cysteine through phenylalanine, is 13 amino acids long. Of all the DNA, just the CDR3 is kept, 39 bases in frame from base 1.

This TCR was recovered from a human donor with melanoma. The V and J segments used are TRBV6-6 and TRBJ2-7; the D segment cannot be called with confidence. CDR3 region: CASSSLGPGEQYF. The DNA sequence is TGTGCCAGCAGTTCCCTCGGTCCGGGCGAGCAGTACTTC.